This TCR beta chain was documented in a study of shared clonotypes between healthy human individuals. Study outcomes and limitations: Shared clonotypes across all four donors exceeded non-shared ones in generation probability. Only blood was sampled, and tissue TCR repertoires likely differ from blood ones.

CDR1 MNHEY and CDR2 SMNVEV come from the germline V gene (reference sequence). Trimming left V 5 bases short and J 2 bases short, with 16 bases between. The CDR3 consists of 15 residues. The method was immunoSEQ multiplex PCR; TCRdb's version includes in-frame clones alone and lacks a portion of them. The repertoire consists of hundreds of thousands of clones, with approximately 95% occurring once and the leading ten covering about 0.11%. On this clone itself: Antigen: not known.

Terminally differentiated effector memory CD45RA+ cells were excluded by CCR7 positive selection of CD45RO-negative cells. The study drew all its donors from Caucasian adults living in Nashville, Tennessee. The chain recombines TRBV27 with TRBJ2-7, with D possibly TRBD2 on 6 matching bases. The source of this sequence is a woman aged 25-40 years in good health. Sequencing was performed on naive CD8+ T cells sorted from blood. The CDR3 sequence: CASSPETSMPYEQYF. The CDR3 nucleotides are TGTGCCAGCAGTCCCGAGACTAGTATGCCCTACGAGCAGTACTTC.